This TCR beta chain was identified during a study of radiotherapy plus CTLA-4 blockade in lung cancer. Overall study findings and caveats: Reported findings show early blood T cell clone dynamics, with interferon-beta, best predicted response.

This CDR3 comprises 17 residues. The germline V gene encodes CDR1 LGHNA and CDR2 YSLEER. Trimming took off 0 bases at V and 0 bases at J, with 14 bases between the two ends. Profiled with immunoSEQ multiplex PCR; TCRdb holds only in-frame clones, not every one. The data show approximately 77,000 clones, around 81% seen once. Comment on this clone: Its antigen remains unidentified.

The specimen was peripheral blood, collected from a patient treated with radiotherapy plus ipilimumab. The receptor comes from a human donor with non-small cell lung cancer whose response to radiotherapy plus ipilimumab could not be evaluated. Some clones in this sample may be carry-over from other donors' samples. The rearrangement uses TRBV4-3 and TRBJ1-2, with D perhaps matching TRBD1 (6 bases). This CDR3 is CASSQDQVRDTNYGYTF. The CDR3, as DNA: TGCGCCAGCAGCCAAGATCAGGTCAGGGACACTAACTATGGCTACACCTTC.